These 14 T cell receptor beta chains came from one sample sequenced in a study of blood T cell repertoires in COVID-19. The protocol was immunoSEQ multiplex PCR, while the TCRdb copy is restricted to in-frame clones and leaves out a portion. The sample has some 90,000 clones, around 88% seen once. Specimen: peripheral blood. The receptors were sampled from a woman of 80 years or more with acute or convalescent COVID-19.

The chain couples TRBV9 to TRBJ1-4; 7 bases agree with TRBD1. With 3 bases clipped from V and 7 bases from J, the junction kept 9 bases outside the gene matches. CDR3 length: 15 amino acids. CDR1 is SGDLS, CDR2 YYNGEE, per germline. CDR3: CASSAVGHRGEKLFF. The CDR3 DNA follows: TGTGCCAGCAGCGCGGTTGGACACAGGGGTGAAAAACTGTTTTTT.

In this sample, this clone turned up once. Different DNA sequences within this sample yield the same CDR3. The rearrangement uses TRBV27 and TRBJ2-1, with 9 bases fitting TRBD2. The germline V gene has CDR1 MNHEY and CDR2 SMNVEV (reference sequence). This CDR3 is 15 amino acids long. V trimming: 2 bases; J trimming: 4 bases; junction bases outside the gene matches: 3. Here the CDR3 DNA reads TGTGCCAGCAGTTTAGCGGGGGGGCCATACAATGAGCAGTTCTTC. It specifies CASSLAGGPYNEQFF.

The chain carries TRBV5-1 and TRBJ2-2; 7 nucleotides agree with TRBD1. The germline CDR1 and CDR2 sequences are SGHRS and YFSETQ. V shed 2 bases, J shed 4 bases, and the junction held 14 bases outside the gene matches. CDR3 length: 18 amino acids. The chain's CDR3 is CASSLGLGGQRSTGELFF. The CDR3 coding sequence is TGCGCCAGCAGCTTAGGGTTAGGGGGACAGAGATCCACCGGGGAGCTGTTTTTT.

The chain combines TRBV29-1 with TRBJ1-1; a weak D match, TRBD1 (5 bases). V shed 0 bases and J shed 3 bases, with 8 bases lying between them. CDR1 and CDR2 from the germline V gene are SQVTM and ANQGSEA. The CDR3 spans 13 residues. CDR3 nucleotides: TGCAGCGTTGAAGAGGGGCTTGACACTGAAGCTTTCTTT. Its translation is CSVEEGLDTEAFF.

The chain recombines TRBV27 with TRBJ1-5, with D possibly matching TRBD1 (6 bases). The germline V and J ends were trimmed by 5 bases and 0 bases, with 11 bases remaining between them. The CDR3 has 15 amino acids. The germline V gene encodes CDR1 MNHEY and CDR2 SMNVEV (reference sequence). CDR3 amino acids: CASSPGDLSNQPQHF. DNA for the CDR3: TGTGCCAGCAGTCCAGGGGACCTTAGCAATCAGCCCCAGCATTTT.

The chain carries TRBV6-1 and TRBJ2-3, with D unresolved. The CDR3 spans 12 residues. Germline CDR1 and CDR2: MNHNS and SASEGT. The V end lost 0 bases, the J end lost 9 bases, and 7 bases lay between the germline ends. CDR3 amino acids: CASSEASGTQYF. The CDR3 coding sequence is TGTGCCAGCAGTGAAGCTTCCGGGACGCAGTATTTT.

V is TRBV24-1 and J is TRBJ1-2; TRBD1 matches at 10 bases. V lost 4 bases and J lost 4; bases outside the gene matches: 8. The CDR3 is made up of 16 amino acids. The germline V gene has CDR1 KGHDR and CDR2 SFDVKD. In DNA, the CDR3 is TGTGCCACCAGTGACCGACAGGGGGCTATTAGCTATGGCTACACCTTC. It translates to CATSDRQGAISYGYTF.

The V gene is TRBV3-1 (or the pseudogene TRBV3-2), the J gene TRBJ2-7, with no clear D. The germline CDR1 and CDR2 sequences are LGHDT and YNNKEL (reference sequence). Trimming took off 1 base at V and 4 bases at J, with 14 bases between the two ends. CDR3 length equals 15 residues. CDR3 in amino acids: CASSQGQTKTYEQYF. CDR3 nucleotides: TGTGCCAGCAGCCAAGGCCAGACGAAGACTTACGAGCAGTACTTC.

The chain combines TRBV5-4 with TRBJ1-2, with D perhaps matching TRBD1 (5 bases). The ends were cut back, 1 base at V and 4 bases at J, with 14 bases in the middle. There are 15 residues in the CDR3. From germline, CDR1 is SGHNT and CDR2 YYREEE (reference sequence). In DNA form, the CDR3 reads TGTGCCAGCAGCTTGTCTGGGGACTGGAGCTATGGCTACACCTTC. Protein sequence: CASSLSGDWSYGYTF.

This clone was counted once. The J gene is TRBJ1-2, the V gene TRBV6-5, with D tentatively TRBD1 (5 bases). This CDR3 is built from 15 residues. The germline V and J ends were trimmed by 0 bases and 0 bases, with 8 bases remaining between them. The germline V gene has CDR1 MNHEY and CDR2 SVGAGI. CDR3 residues: CASSYSGGSNYGYTF. In DNA form, the CDR3 reads TGTGCCAGCAGTTACTCCGGGGGATCTAACTATGGCTACACCTTC.

The chain uses TRBV7-9 and TRBJ1-6; 7 bases fit TRBD1. CDR1 is SEHNR and CDR2 is FQNEAQ in the germline V gene (reference sequence). The CDR3 sequence is 15 residues long. Unmatched junction bases numbered 5, after V lost 0 bases and J lost 9 bases. CDR3 in amino acids: CASSLAGGKGSPLHF. CDR3 DNA: TGTGCCAGCAGCTTAGCAGGGGGCAAGGGTTCACCCCTCCACTTT.

The chain uses TRBV3-1 (or the pseudogene TRBV3-2) and TRBJ2-5, with a possible D match to TRBD2 (6 bases). The CDR3 loop spans 14 amino acids. The germline gives CDR1 LGHDT, CDR2 YNNKEL (reference sequence). V shed 3 bases and J shed 5 bases, with 13 bases lying between them. For the CDR3, the DNA is TGTGCCAGCAGCCAGGCGGGGAGGAGGGAGACCCAGTACTTC. Encoded protein: CASSQAGRRETQYF.

This chain's CDR3 is CASSLGGINTGELFF. The CDR3 coding sequence is TGTGCCAGCAGTTTAGGAGGGATCAACACCGGGGAGCTGTTTTTT. V and J are TRBV27 and TRBJ2-2; the D gene is possibly TRBD2 (6 bases). CDR3 length: 15 residues. CDR1 and CDR2 (germline): MNHEY, SMNVEV (reference sequence). The V end lost 2 bases, the J end lost 2 bases, and 9 bases lay between the germline ends.

The V gene is TRBV3-1 (or the pseudogene TRBV3-2), the J gene TRBJ1-2; 9 bases align to TRBD1. V shed 4 bases, J shed 8 bases, and the junction held 5 bases outside the gene matches. Per the germline V gene, CDR1 is LGHDT and CDR2 is YNNKEL (reference sequence). CDR3 length equals 13 residues. For the CDR3, the DNA is TGTGCCAGCAGCCTACAGGGGGCGGGAGGCTACACCTTC. Protein: CASSLQGAGGYTF.